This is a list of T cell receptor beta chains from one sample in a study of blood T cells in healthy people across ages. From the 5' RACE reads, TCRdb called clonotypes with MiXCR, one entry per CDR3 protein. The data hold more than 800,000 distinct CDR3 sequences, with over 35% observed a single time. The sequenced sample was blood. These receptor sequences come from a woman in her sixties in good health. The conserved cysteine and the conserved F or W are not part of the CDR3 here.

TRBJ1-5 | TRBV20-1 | SAPLTGGSQPQH
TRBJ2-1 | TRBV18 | ASSPATSGRDEQF
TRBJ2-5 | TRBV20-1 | SARVVVQETQY
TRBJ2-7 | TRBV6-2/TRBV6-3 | ASSYSTEEQY
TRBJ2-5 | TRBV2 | ASSSTGGREETQY
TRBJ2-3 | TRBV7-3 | ASSPGLARADTQY
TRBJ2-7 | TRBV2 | ASTRDRALSYEQY
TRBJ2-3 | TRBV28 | ASRPEADTQY
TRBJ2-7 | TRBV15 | ATSRLQLAGGEQY
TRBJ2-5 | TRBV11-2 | ASSLVAGARETQY
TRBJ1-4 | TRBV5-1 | ASSYDSATNEKLF
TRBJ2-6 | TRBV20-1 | SVASSGTNVLT
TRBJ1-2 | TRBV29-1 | SVEEAIAGSGYT
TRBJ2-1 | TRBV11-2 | ASSPHAPGLASYNEQF
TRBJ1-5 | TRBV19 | ASSGQSNQPQH
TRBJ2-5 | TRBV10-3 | AISDRDNLETQY
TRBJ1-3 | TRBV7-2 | ASSFFAQGNTIY
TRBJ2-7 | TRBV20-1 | SASRRFGEQY
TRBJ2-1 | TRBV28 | ASSKPGLAGGLHEQF
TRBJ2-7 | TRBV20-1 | SARRRTSDYEQY
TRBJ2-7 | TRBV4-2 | ASSQGLHGSYEQY
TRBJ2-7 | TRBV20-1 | SARDGTPGYEQY
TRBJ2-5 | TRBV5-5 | ASSLGQPGETQY